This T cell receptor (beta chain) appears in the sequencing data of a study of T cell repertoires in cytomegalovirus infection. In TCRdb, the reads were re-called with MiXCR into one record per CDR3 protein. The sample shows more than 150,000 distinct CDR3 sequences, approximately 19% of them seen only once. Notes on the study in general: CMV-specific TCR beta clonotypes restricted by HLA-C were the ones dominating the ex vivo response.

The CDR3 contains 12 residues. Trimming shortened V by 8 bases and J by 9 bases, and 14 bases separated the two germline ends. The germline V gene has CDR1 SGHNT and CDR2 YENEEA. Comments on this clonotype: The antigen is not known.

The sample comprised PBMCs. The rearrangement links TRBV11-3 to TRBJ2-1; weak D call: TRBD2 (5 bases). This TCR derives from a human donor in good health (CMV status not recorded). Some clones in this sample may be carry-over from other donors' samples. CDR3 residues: CASSPSSSEQFF. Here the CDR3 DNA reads TGTGCCAGCTCCCCTAGCTCGAGTGAGCAGTTCTTC.